One and the same sample provided the 25 T cell receptor beta chains below, sequenced in a study of post-analysis software for immune sequencing data. These receptors have no known antigen. Study-level points and caveats: TRBV5-6, TRBV5-1 and TRBV20-1 belonged to a set of roughly 5 TRBV segments that were more frequent in patients than controls.

TCR beta libraries were prepared from cDNA with unique molecular identifiers. TCRdb ran MiXCR on the PCR reads and lists one entry per CDR3 protein. The sample carries fewer than 850,000 distinct CDR3 sequences, 25% to 30% recorded once. Sequences were obtained from blood. The receptors shown here come from a girl aged 5 to 17 with multiple sclerosis.

The chain joins TRBV29-1 to TRBJ2-2; D uncertain. The CDR3 is 15 residues long. Trimming shortened V by 1 base and J by 1 base, and 10 bases separated the two germline ends. In germline, CDR1 is SQVTM, CDR2 ANQGSEA. The CDR3 is CSVEVGSGNTGELFF. CDR3 DNA sequence: TGCAGCGTTGAAGTGGGTTCCGGGAACACCGGGGAGCTGTTTTTT.

This clonotype was seen only a few times. The V call is TRBV7-9, the J call TRBJ2-1; D is tentatively TRBD1 or TRBD2 (5 bases each). Trimming shortened V by 5 bases and J by 1 base, and 21 bases separated the two germline ends. The CDR3 consists of 18 residues. Per germline, CDR1 SEHNR and CDR2 FQNEAQ (reference sequence). The chain's CDR3 is CASSPPSGRVESYNEQFF. Here the CDR3 DNA reads TGTGCCAGCAGCCCACCTTCGGGGCGGGTCGAATCCTACAATGAGCAGTTCTTC. The variable domain in full, with the rest retrieved from reference TRBV7-9 and TRBJ2-1, is DTGVSQNPRHKITKRGQNVTFRCDPISEHNRLYWYRQTLGQGPEFLTYFQNEAQLEKSRLLSDRFSAERPKGSFSTLEIQRTEQGDSAMYLCASSPPSGRVESYNEQFFGPGTRLTVL.

The genes are TRBV7-2 and TRBJ1-1, with D uncertain. The CDR3 has 14 residues. The V end lost 1 base, the J end lost 4 bases, and 10 bases lay between the germline ends. Germline loops: CDR1 SGHTA, CDR2 FQGNSA. The CDR3 bases are TGTGCCAGCAGCTTAGTCGGGGTTGCCACTGAAGCTTTCTTT. Its translation is CASSLVGVATEAFF.

This rearrangement joins TRBV3-1 to TRBJ1-5; a possible D gene is TRBD1 (5 bases). Trimming took 1 base from V and 6 from J, leaving 10 bases between them. Per germline, CDR1 LGHDT and CDR2 YNNKEL (reference sequence). This CDR3 region has 14 residues. CDR3 coding DNA: TGTGCCAGCAGCCAAGCAGGGTTTGGTCAGCCCCAGCATTTT. Encoded protein: CASSQAGFGQPQHF.

This chain joins TRBV11-2 and TRBJ2-3; no clear D. The CDR3 covers 19 residues. The germline CDR1 and CDR2 sequences are SGHAT and FQNNGV. V shed 2 bases and J shed 0 bases, with 21 bases lying between them. The CDR3 reads CASSLILLGRKRSTDTQYF. The CDR3 DNA sequence: TGTGCCAGCAGCTTAATTTTACTTGGACGTAAAAGAAGCACAGATACGCAGTATTTT.

The CDR3 loop is CASSQVQGAWVEAFF. CDR3 DNA sequence: TGCGCCAGCAGCCAAGTGCAGGGGGCGTGGGTTGAAGCTTTCTTT. The chain joins TRBV4-1 to TRBJ1-1; TRBD1 aligns across 8 bases. The V segment lost 1 base and the J segment 7 bases; nucleotides outside the gene matches: 8. The CDR3 consists of 15 residues. Germline V gene lookup returns CDR1 MGHRA and CDR2 YSYEKL.

This clonotype was seen only a few times. The chain joins TRBV10-3 to TRBJ2-7; D gene unclear. V lost 2 bases and J lost 6, with 14 bases in between. The CDR3 has 14 residues. In germline, CDR1 is ENHRY, CDR2 SYGVKD. CDR3 residues: CAISEQDALSEQYF. DNA of the CDR3: TGTGCCATCAGTGAGCAGGACGCCCTCTCCGAGCAGTACTTC.

This clonotype was observed a handful of times. The gene calls are TRBV12-3 or TRBV12-4 and TRBJ1-1; 10 positions agree with TRBD1. This CDR3 spans 14 amino acids. Germline trimming cut 6 bases from V and 1 base from J; bases unmatched to any gene: 2. The CDR3, as DNA: TGTGCCAGCAGATGGGACAGGGGGAACACTGAAGCTTTCTTT. Translated: CASRWDRGNTEAFF.

The chain employs TRBV7-2 and TRBJ2-2, with 11 bases identical to TRBD1. Germline V lookup: CDR1 SGHTA, CDR2 FQGNSA. J was trimmed by 4 bases and V by 3 bases; bases with no gene match: 4. This CDR3 region has 16 residues. The CDR3 here is CASSLDRGRVTGELFF. CDR3 bases: TGTGCCAGCAGCTTGGACAGGGGGCGGGTCACCGGGGAGCTGTTTTTT.

This clonotype occurred many times. The chain employs TRBV6-6 and TRBJ2-7, with TRBD2 matching over 11 bases. The V segment lost 6 bases and the J segment 3 bases; nucleotides outside the gene matches: 4. This CDR3 is 14 amino acids long. Germline V lookup: CDR1 MNHNY, CDR2 SVGAGI (reference sequence). CDR3 sequence reads: CASRSTSGSYEQYF. The DNA of the CDR3 is TGTGCCAGCAGAAGCACTAGCGGGAGCTACGAGCAGTACTTC.

This clonotype was picked up a small number of times. This chain uses TRBV10-3 with TRBJ2-3; 11 bases agree with TRBD2. The length of the CDR3 is 16 residues. The V and J ends lost 6 bases and 6 bases, in that order; junction bases with no gene match: 11. Germline CDR1 reads ENHRY; CDR2 reads SYGVKD. The CDR3 is CAIREPRTSGLDTQYF. CDR3 bases: TGTGCCATCAGGGAGCCCAGGACTAGCGGGTTGGATACGCAGTATTTT.

V is TRBV20-1 and J is TRBJ1-4; D is possibly TRBD1 (5 bases). Between the trimmed V and J ends, which lost 5 bases and 8 bases, there was a span of 12 bases. The CDR3 has 12 amino acids. Looked up from germline, CDR1 is DFQATT and CDR2 is SNEGSKA (reference sequence). The CDR3 DNA is TGCAGTGCTCCCGGGGGTTACGAAAAACTGTTTTTT. Translated, it gives CSAPGGYEKLFF.

On this clonotype itself: Germline is not matched at one junction end, which may reflect a read error. The genes are TRBV7-9 and TRBJ1-1, with D perhaps matching TRBD1 (6 bases). Germline V gene sequence: CDR1 SEHNR, CDR2 FQNEAQ (reference sequence). The CDR3 length is 11 residues. The CDR3 nucleotides read TGTGCCGGCAGCTTAGGGACAGAAGCTTTCTTT. This sequence encodes CAGSLGTEAFF.

This clonotype came up many times. This rearrangement joins TRBV27 to TRBJ2-5; TRBD1 agrees at 10 bases. V shed 6 bases and J 5 bases; nucleotides not matched to a gene: 9. This CDR3 region has 15 residues. CDR1 and CDR2 from the germline V gene are MNHEY and SMNVEV (reference sequence). The CDR3 coding sequence is TGTGCCAGCAGGAACGACAGGGGGCTCACGGAGACCCAGTACTTC. Its protein product is CASRNDRGLTETQYF.

The V call is TRBV6-2 or TRBV6-3, the J call TRBJ2-5; D is uncertain. The V and J ends lost 4 bases and 4 bases respectively, with 10 bases between them. Germline loops: CDR1 MNHEY, CDR2 SVGEGT. This CDR3 comprises 13 residues. The CDR3 bases are TGTGCCAGCAGTTCCGCCCACCTAGAGACCCAGTACTTC. It is translated as CASSSAHLETQYF.

This clonotype was observed a few times. The J gene is TRBJ2-1, the V gene TRBV4-3; 7 bases fit TRBD2. This CDR3 is 16 amino acids long. Germline loops: CDR1 LGHNA, CDR2 YSLEER. The trim removed 3 bases at V and 2 bases at J, leaving 7 bases unmatched. DNA for the CDR3: TGCGCCAGCAGCCAGGAGCTAGCGGCCACCTACAATGAGCAGTTCTTC. Protein sequence: CASSQELAATYNEQFF.

The sample holds many counts of this clonotype. The chain employs TRBV9 and TRBJ1-2; unclear D gene. The CDR3 totals 10 residues. Germline V gives CDR1 SGDLS, CDR2 YYNGEE. V lost 3 bases and J 8 bases, leaving 5 bases between the germline ends. The CDR3 region is CASSGPGYTF. The DNA of the CDR3 is TGTGCCAGCAGCGGTCCCGGCTACACCTTC.

This clonotype was picked up a small number of times. Written as DNA, the CDR3 is TGTGCCAGCAGCTTAGTTAGCGGACAGCTTGGGGGGACCCAGTACTTC. It translates to CASSLVSGQLGGTQYF. This chain uses TRBV11-2 with TRBJ2-5; the D gene could be TRBD1 or TRBD2 (6 bases each). CDR1 and CDR2 (germline): SGHAT, FQNNGV. V was cut by 1 base and J by 7 bases, with 19 bases left in between. This CDR3 has 16 residues.

This clonotype was observed once. A read error may produce the germline difference seen at one junction end. This rearrangement joins TRBV5-6 to TRBJ1-5; no firm D call. The CDR3 length is 12 residues. Per the germline V gene, CDR1 is SGHDT and CDR2 is YYEEEE. The CDR3 here is CAGSLNNQPQHF. DNA of the CDR3: TGTGCCGGCAGCCTGAACAATCAGCCCCAGCATTTT.

The chain joins TRBV7-8 to TRBJ2-3, with 9 positions matching TRBD2. The CDR3 is 16 amino acids. J lost 0 bases, V lost 1 base, and 2 bases had no gene match. CDR1 and CDR2 (germline): SGHVS, FQNEAQ. CDR3 sequence reads: CASSLDTSGSTDTQYF. The CDR3 nucleotides are TGTGCCAGCAGCTTAGATACTAGCGGGAGCACAGATACGCAGTATTTT.

The genes are TRBV7-2 and TRBJ2-1; 9 nucleotides agree with TRBD2. From germline, CDR1 is SGHTA and CDR2 FQGNSA. The length of the CDR3 is 16 residues. J was trimmed by 6 bases and V by 2 bases; bases with no gene match: 8. The CDR3 coding sequence is TGTGCCAGCAGCTTACGCGGCGGGAGGGCCTTCAATGAGCAGTTCTTC. Its translation is CASSLRGGRAFNEQFF.

The chain combines TRBV5-4 with TRBJ2-1; D gene unclear. The CDR3 is 12 residues long. Germline CDR1 SGHNT, CDR2 YYREEE (reference sequence). The germline V and J ends were trimmed by 2 bases and 4 bases, with 4 bases remaining between them. The CDR3 region is CASSFWYNEQFF. CDR3 nucleotides: TGTGCCAGCAGCTTTTGGTACAATGAGCAGTTCTTC. The whole variable domain, remainder taken from reference TRBV5-4 and TRBJ2-1, is ETGVTQSPTHLIKTRGQQVTLRCSSQSGHNTVSWYQQALGQGPQFIFQYYREEENGRGNFPPRFSGLQFPNYSSELNVNALELDDSALYLCASSFWYNEQFFGPGTRLTVL.

This clonotype was recorded a few times. This sequence joins TRBV5-1 and TRBJ2-5, with 7 nucleotides matching TRBD1. Germline loops: CDR1 SGHRS, CDR2 YFSETQ. This CDR3 spans 14 amino acids. V lost 3 bases and J lost 5; bases outside the gene matches: 7. DNA for the CDR3: TGCGCCAGCAGCTCAAGACAGGGCGGGGAGACCCAGTACTTC. Translating it yields CASSSRQGGETQYF.

The chain uses TRBV29-1 and TRBJ2-1, with D unclear. CDR1 and CDR2 from the germline V gene are SQVTM and ANQGSEA. The V end lost 0 bases, the J end lost 3 bases, and 9 bases lay between the germline ends. This CDR3 has 14 residues. CDR3 nucleotides: TGCAGCGTTGAAGAGGTGAGCAGCTACAATGAGCAGTTCTTC. Protein sequence: CSVEEVSSYNEQFF.

This clonotype has more than one count but fewer than ten. The chain couples TRBV27 to TRBJ1-5; D is unresolved. Germline lookup yields CDR1 MNHEY and CDR2 SMNVEV (reference sequence). Between the trimmed V and J ends, which lost 1 base and 5 bases, there was a span of 12 bases. The CDR3 has 15 amino acids. DNA for the CDR3: TGTGCCAGCAGTTTATGGGGAGCCCCTTATCAGCCCCAGCATTTT. Translating it yields CASSLWGAPYQPQHF.